This T cell receptor beta chain was profiled in a study of blood T cell repertoires in COVID-19 (dated by TCRdb to about 2020). With respect to the entire study: Samples covering the acute and convalescent phases of COVID-19 were provided by collaborators in the United States, Italy and Spain. The dataset comprised deeply sampled blood TCRbeta repertoires from subjects exposed to, actively infected with, or recovered from COVID-19. The samples were drawn from two sources: the first 160 participants of the ongoing ImmuneRACE study, and 1,254 subjects contributed by 6 global collaborators. A freely available public database, intended as a resource for researchers studying the immune response to SARS-CoV-2, is where the repertoires were released. Where available, HLA class I and class II types were obtained from metadata supplied by the sample provider rather than from assay-based typing. The prospective study material was composed of cDNA or gDNA derived from T cells, B-cell-depleted T cells, or PBMCs. Sample metadata almost always included a de-identified subject ID, COVID-19 status, age in years and sex. The investigation overall reported the following: How much clinical and demographic metadata was included differed by source and by participant, and the metadata was provided uncurated.

About this clone: It has no known antigen specificity. No base quality values were provided; no much bigger clone lies one nucleotide off.

One collaborating source in Seattle enrolled patients during active infection and followed them longitudinally through the course of disease. Each collaborating institution followed its own protocols to collect whole blood in K2EDTA tubes. Collaborator samples were shipped for TCRbeta analysis as frozen whole blood, isolated PBMCs, or DNA extracted from either sample type. The immunoSEQ Assay, a bias-controlled multiplex PCR, was used to amplify TCRbeta CDR3 regions from genomic DNA. The published analysis was carried out like this. The number of nucleated cells in each sample was estimated from the amplification of reference gene primers within the assay. To quantify the absolute abundance of each unique TCRbeta CDR3 rearrangement, sequence reads were collapsed and filtered. Productive Simpson clonality was computed per sample as the square root of Simpson's diversity index over productive rearrangements. TCRdb holds this immuneACCESS table with in-frame rearrangements only. Some clones are missing; in checked studies, unresolved V genes explain under half, and the rest has no known cause. D and trimming come from the DNA, and the V and J calls and clone size come from that table. This sample holds roughly 290,000 clones; around 81% were observed only once. The ten top clones hold 15% to 18% of the sample.

Input material: peripheral blood. The sequence was collected from a person aged 65 to 85 with COVID-19, enrolled during active disease.

The sequenced DNA: TGTGCCAGCAGCTTGATAGGACTAGCTAATGAGCAGTTCTTC. Translation gives CASSLIGLANEQFF. The V gene is TRBV5-5 and the J gene is TRBJ2-1; TRBD2 aligns with 8 central bases. The cysteine opens and the phenylalanine closes a CDR3 of 14 amino acids. Solely the CDR3 DNA is kept, with 42 bases framed from the first base. Germline trimming amounts to 1 base on V and 7 bases on J, with 4 as the count of junction bases outside the gene matches. Looking up the germline V gene (reference sequence) yields CDR1 SGHKS and CDR2 YYEKEE.